The 23 T cell receptor beta chains listed next were all sequenced from one sample in a study of CD8 T cells in ankylosing spondylitis. TCRdb re-analysed the 5' RACE reads in MiXCR, keeping a single row per CDR3 protein. The repertoire holds over 100,000 distinct CDR3 sequences, with 7% as singletons. Sequencing was performed on blood, either unsorted or a sorted T cell fraction (not recorded which). The receptor set was obtained from a male donor with ankylosing spondylitis or in good health (not recorded which).

This clonotype came up many times. The J gene is TRBJ1-6, the V gene TRBV11-2, with D unresolved. CDR3 length: 16 residues. The V end was cut by 5 bases, the J end by 6 bases, with 17 bases between. Germline assignment: CDR1 SGHAT and CDR2 FQNNGV. The CDR3: CASSPLSTELNSPLHF. The CDR3, as DNA: TGTGCCAGCAGCCCACTGTCTACAGAACTTAATTCACCCCTCCACTTT.

This clonotype was counted many times. The chain recombines TRBV20-1 with TRBJ1-1; 7 bases match TRBD1. The V segment lost 5 bases and the J segment 3 bases; nucleotides outside the gene matches: 9. Germline CDR1 reads DFQATT; CDR2 reads SNEGSKA (reference sequence). The CDR3 is 14 amino acids. As DNA, the CDR3 is TGCAGTGCTTCGCTGGCCACAGGGGACACTGAAGCTTTCTTT. Translated: CSASLATGDTEAFF.

This clonotype was counted many times. This chain joins TRBV5-1 and TRBJ2-7, with 9 bases that match TRBD2. After removal of 0 bases from V and 5 bases from J, the junction contained 3 bases not matched to a gene. Germline values: CDR1 SGHRS, CDR2 YFSETQ. This CDR3 is built from 14 residues. The CDR3 region is CASSLVAGADEQYF. As DNA, the CDR3 is TGCGCCAGCAGCTTGGTAGCGGGAGCCGACGAGCAGTACTTC.

Many counts were recorded for this clonotype. The rearrangement links TRBV30 to TRBJ1-5, with D possibly TRBD1 on 6 matching bases. The CDR3 is made up of 14 amino acids. Germline assignment: CDR1 GTSNPN and CDR2 SVGIG (reference sequence). The ends were cut back, 2 bases at V and 5 bases at J, with 13 bases in the middle. CDR3 region: CAWSPTGRDQPQHF. The CDR3 nucleotides are TGTGCCTGGAGTCCCACAGGGAGGGATCAGCCCCAGCATTTT.

Ten or more counts support this clonotype. The chain carries TRBV30 and TRBJ1-1; tentatively, D is TRBD1 (5 bases). V was cut by 1 base and J by 3 bases, with 9 bases left in between. The V gene's germline CDR1 is GTSNPN and CDR2 SVGIG (reference sequence). This CDR3 is 13 amino acids long. CDR3 coding DNA: TGTGCCTGGAGTGAGGGGACCTACACTGAAGCTTTCTTT. Translating gives CAWSEGTYTEAFF.

This clonotype was observed at least ten times. The chain links TRBV28 to TRBJ1-5; possibly TRBD1 for D (6 bases). CDR3 length equals 17 residues. V lost 5 bases, J lost 1 base, and 18 bases lay in between. The germline CDR1 and CDR2 sequences are MDHEN and SYDVKM. The CDR3 DNA follows: TGTGCCAGCAGTCCACCTAACAGGGTACGAAGCAATCAGCCCCAGCATTTT. Its protein product is CASSPPNRVRSNQPQHF.

This clonotype was seen repeatedly, ten times or more. The V and J genes are TRBV29-1 and TRBJ2-2; D not resolved. The V gene lost 3 bases and the J gene lost 4 bases, with 9 bases spanning the gap. The germline V gene encodes CDR1 SQVTM and CDR2 ANQGSEA. The CDR3 runs 13 residues. In DNA form, the CDR3 reads TGCAGCGTTGACAGGAAAACCACCGGGGAGCTGTTTTTT. Protein: CSVDRKTTGELFF.

Ten or more counts support this clonotype. This sequence joins TRBV14 and TRBJ2-7, with 7 positions matching TRBD1. From germline, CDR1 is SGHDN and CDR2 FVKESK. This CDR3 is built from 13 residues. Losses at the gene ends were 6 bases for V and 2 bases for J; bases not matched to a gene: 4. For the CDR3, the DNA is TGTGCCAGCAGTCCGACAGGGACCTACGAGCAGTACTTC. Translated, it gives CASSPTGTYEQYF.

This clonotype was counted many times. This rearrangement joins TRBV5-1 to TRBJ2-3, with D possibly TRBD1 on 5 matching bases. Trimming took 5 bases from V and 0 from J, leaving 13 bases between them. The CDR3 has 15 residues. Germline V gives CDR1 SGHRS, CDR2 YFSETQ. The chain's CDR3 is CASRKGPSSTDTQYF. DNA for the CDR3: TGCGCCAGCAGAAAGGGGCCCTCTAGCACAGATACGCAGTATTTT.

As concerns this clonotype: A read error may be the cause here, since a much bigger clone is one base away. DNA for the CDR3: TGTGCCAGCGGCTACAACCCCAGCCTAAATCAGCCCCAGCATTTT. Translating gives CASGYNPSLNQPQHF. This chain connects TRBV12-3 or TRBV12-4 to TRBJ1-5; D call uncertain. This CDR3 has 15 residues. V gave up 8 bases and J gave up 4 bases, with 18 bases separating them.

This clonotype was detected many times. This rearrangement joins TRBV28 to TRBJ2-7; tentatively, D is TRBD1 or TRBD2 (6 bases each). Between the trimmed V and J ends, which lost 2 bases and 2 bases, there was a span of 16 bases. The CDR3 extends over 16 amino acids. Germline CDR1 reads MDHEN; CDR2 reads SYDVKM. The chain's CDR3 is CASSLAGPTGAYEQYF. In nucleotides, the CDR3 is TGTGCCAGCAGTTTAGCGGGACCGACAGGAGCCTACGAGCAGTACTTC.

This clonotype was found many times. This chain joins TRBV20-1 and TRBJ1-1; a weak D match, TRBD1 (5 bases). Trimming took 2 bases from V and 7 from J, leaving 14 bases between them. This CDR3 is 13 amino acids long. Germline V lookup: CDR1 DFQATT, CDR2 SNEGSKA (reference sequence). CDR3 sequence: CSARNRSDGEAFF. The CDR3, as DNA: TGCAGTGCTAGAAACAGGTCAGATGGTGAAGCTTTCTTT.

This clonotype appeared many times. For the CDR3, the DNA is TGCAGCGTTGCTGCCACGGGAGGGTCCGTCGGGGAGCTGTTTTTT. Its protein product is CSVAATGGSVGELFF. J is TRBJ2-2 and V is TRBV29-1, with TRBD2 identical over 8 bases. The CDR3 is made up of 15 amino acids. CDR1 and CDR2 from the germline V gene are SQVTM and ANQGSEA. The V segment lost 4 bases and the J segment 7 bases; nucleotides outside the gene matches: 11.

The table lists this clonotype with many counts. The rearrangement uses TRBV18 and TRBJ2-7; D unresolved. The CDR3 consists of 15 residues. Germline V gene data show CDR1 as KGHSH and CDR2 as LQKENI. The germline V and J ends were trimmed by 3 bases and 5 bases, with 17 bases remaining between them. The CDR3 spells CASSPGRTLANEQYF. CDR3 in DNA: TGTGCCAGCTCACCCGGTCGGACCCTGGCCAACGAGCAGTACTTC.

This clonotype was detected many times. V is TRBV20-1 and J is TRBJ2-1, with 8 positions matching TRBD2. This CDR3 is built from 16 residues. The J segment lost 4 bases and the V segment lost 3 bases, leaving 11 bases of the junction unmatched. From germline, CDR1 is DFQATT and CDR2 SNEGSKA (reference sequence). The CDR3 reads CSARTRGGFSYNEQFF. The CDR3, as DNA: TGCAGTGCTAGGACCCGGGGGGGCTTCAGTTACAATGAGCAGTTCTTC.

This clonotype was detected many times. This chain links TRBV10-3 with TRBJ2-5; D is perhaps TRBD1 or TRBD2 (6 bases each). V was cut by 3 bases and J by 4 bases, with 15 bases left in between. Germline CDR1 ENHRY, CDR2 SYGVKD. The CDR3 length is 15 residues. CDR3 protein: CAISDPGGARETQYF. CDR3 coding DNA: TGTGCCATCAGTGATCCCGGGGGCGCGAGAGAGACCCAGTACTTC.

This clonotype was seen many times. The chain employs TRBV20-1 and TRBJ1-4; a weak D match, TRBD1 (5 bases). Between the trimmed V and J ends, which lost 2 bases and 8 bases, there was a span of 12 bases. Germline CDR1 reads DFQATT; CDR2 reads SNEGSKA (reference sequence). The CDR3 extends over 13 amino acids. CDR3 bases: TGCAGTGCTAGACTCCCAGGGAACGAAAAACTGTTTTTT. It specifies CSARLPGNEKLFF.

This clonotype was detected ten times or more. The chain has TRBV20-1 and TRBJ2-2, with D hard to call. The CDR3 is 12 residues long. Trimming took off 3 bases at V and 0 bases at J, with 2 bases between the two ends. Per germline, CDR1 DFQATT and CDR2 SNEGSKA (reference sequence). In DNA form, the CDR3 reads TGCAGTGCTAGCTCGAACACCGGGGAGCTGTTTTTT. The encoded protein is CSASSNTGELFF.

This clonotype was counted a few times. The V and J genes are TRBV25-1 and TRBJ2-7, with 8 bases fitting TRBD1. The germline V gene encodes CDR1 MGHDK and CDR2 SYGVNS. Losses at the gene ends were 1 base for V and 5 bases for J; bases not matched to a gene: 7. The CDR3 extends over 15 amino acids. This CDR3 is CASSEFPDRVHEQYF. CDR3 coding DNA: TGTGCCAGCAGTGAATTTCCGGACAGGGTCCACGAGCAGTACTTC.

Ten or more counts support this clonotype. The chain recombines TRBV7-9 with TRBJ2-3, with D possibly TRBD2 on 5 matching bases. CDR3 length: 17 amino acids. V was clipped by 1 base and J by 3 bases, with 17 bases between them. Germline loops: CDR1 SEHNR, CDR2 FQNEAQ (reference sequence). The CDR3: CASSLGLEAQRTDTQYF. The CDR3 bases are TGTGCCAGCAGCTTAGGTTTGGAGGCACAAAGGACAGATACGCAGTATTTT.

This clonotype has a handful of counts. The chain's CDR3 is CASSPGVGSTDTQYF. The CDR3 DNA reads as TGTGCCAGCAGCCCCGGGGTGGGATCCACAGATACGCAGTATTTT. This rearrangement joins TRBV7-6 to TRBJ2-3; maybe TRBD2 (5 bases). The germline gives CDR1 SGHVS, CDR2 FNYEAQ. The V end lost 5 bases, the J end lost 2 bases, and 14 bases lay between the germline ends. The CDR3 spans 15 residues.

The sample holds many counts of this clonotype. The CDR3 DNA is TGCGCCAGCGACATAGACGGGGGGGGATACAATGAGCAGTTCTTC. The encoded protein is CASDIDGGGYNEQFF. The chain uses TRBV5-1 and TRBJ2-1; 8 bases match TRBD2. CDR1 and CDR2 (germline): SGHRS, YFSETQ. Trimming took 7 bases from V and 4 from J; bases not matched to a gene: 10. The CDR3 is made up of 15 amino acids.

This clonotype was found many times. V usage is TRBV7-2 and J usage is TRBJ2-3; D possibly corresponds to TRBD1 (5 bases). CDR1 and CDR2 (germline): SGHTA, FQGNSA. The CDR3 spans 14 residues. V was cut by 5 bases and J by 6 bases, with 15 bases left in between. CDR3 nucleotide sequence: TGTGCCAGCAGCGGGCGCTGGGGCGTTGATACGCAGTATTTT. It yields the protein CASSGRWGVDTQYF.